The T cell receptor (beta chain) described here comes from a study of HIV-infected children after antiretroviral therapy interruption (dated by TCRdb to the late 2010s). Broadly, across the study: Eight children were included: four on planned treatment interruption and four on continuous treatment, all with CD4+ count above 500 and viral load below 50 copies/ml. The interruption group had a median age of 9.5 years, and the continuous treatment group had a median age of approximately 8 years. Recorded exposure to EBV and CMV was present in most of the participating children. In the interruption arm, samples were obtained at week 0, week 12, end of interruption (week 24 or 48), and about 3 years after study end. For the continuous-treatment arm, samples from the corresponding weeks 0, 48 and 150 were analyzed. Alongside measurements of thymic output, the study compared TCR repertoires of children on planned treatment interruption with TCR repertoires of children on continuous antiretroviral treatment. Overall results and qualifications from the work: In naive CD4+ repertoires of PTI patients, CDR3 sharing between time points fell after interruption began; many sequences were shared between end of interruption and 3 years later. An increase in the naive CD4+ Gini coefficient was observed by the end of treatment interruption, suggesting clonal expansion, and a return to baseline was observed by 3 years. The small number of patients is a limitation of the study, so the data should be interpreted with caution. Sorted CD45RA+ naive cells might include minor non-naive CD45RA+ populations such as EMRA or stem memory cells.

This clonotype was detected many times. This receptor's antigen is unknown. The input lacks base qualities; no much larger clone sits a single base away. To prepare the library, 3' RACE was applied. TCR libraries were generated from RNA by a 3' RACE protocol incorporating unique molecular identifiers so that PCR amplification bias could be corrected. Up to roughly 12 amplicon libraries were pooled and sequenced on an Illumina MiSeq with v2 2x250 paired-end chemistry. The study's own analysis went as follows. Reads were processed with Decombinator for assignment of V and J genes and CDR3, and barcode-based correction of errors and PCR bias was applied. Before the Gini coefficient was calculated with the R ineq package, repertoires were subsampled to the same depth. CDR3 similarity was assessed with GLIPH, Hamming distance and a shared triplet metric. TCRdb itself trimmed the public reads at Q25 with fastp, ran MiXCR and retained productive beta chains. Each record represents a unique CDR3 protein, reported with the most common genes and DNA among its rows. These V and J calls derive from TCRdb rather than the authors' analysis. This sample is represented by around 50,000 distinct CDR3 sequences; roughly 4% of them were singletons. 0.6% to 0.85% of the sample goes to the ten largest clones.

For CDR1 and CDR2, the germline V gene lists SGDLS and YYNGEE. V is pared back by 0 bases and J by 1 base, with 14 bases lying between the germline termini. Measured from the cysteine to the phenylalanine, the CDR3 is 17 residues long. Just the 51-base CDR3 DNA is kept, in frame starting at base 1. The treatment or condition label corresponds to: PENTA 11 planned treatment interruption arm or continuous ART arm. Children from the United Kingdom aged 2 to 15 years who had been given at least three-drug ART for at least 24 weeks were enrolled as participants. Cryopreserved PBMCs containing at least 5 million viable cells were needed, and a handful of candidate patients were excluded because their viable PBMC yield was low. Using a FACSAria III cell sorter, naive CD4+ CD45RA+ CD45RO- T cells were FACS-sorted out of thawed PBMCs. The sorted cells were fixed, and RNA was then extracted with the RNeasy FFPE kit and afterward with the RNeasy Micro kit.

Rearrangement joined TRBV9 to TRBJ1-3, with the D gene uncertain. The sample here was CD45RA+ CD4+ T cells from PBMCs, pooled from several time points, taken from a donor given antiretroviral therapy, either interrupted or continuous. The cell subset or site label corresponds to: naive CD4+ CD45RA+ CD45RO- T cells. The receptor comes from a pool of human donors with HIV. The CDR3: CASSVDFASSSGNTIYF. The DNA sequence is given as TGTGCCAGCAGCGTAGATTTCGCCAGTTCATCTGGAAACACCATATATTTT.